What follows describes a single T cell receptor beta chain. This receptor's antigen is unknown. No much larger clonotype is one base removed from it; base qualities were not supplied. Libraries were prepared through 5' RACE. Sequencing was performed on a NextSeq 500. In the TCR library protocol, unique molecular identifiers were attached to individual cDNA molecules to correct for PCR bias and sequencing error. TCR alpha and beta chains were both sequenced, and the abundances of alpha and beta sequences in each sample were closely correlated with each other. Regarding the original processing steps: V gene, J gene and CDR3 annotation of TCR sequences was performed with Decombinator V4. TCRs were defined as expanded if a significant change between any two time points was detected under a Poisson model with p below 0.0001. TCR abundances were normalised to the total number of TCRs sequenced per sample and expressed as counts per million. MAIT TCRs were defined by TRAV1-2 paired with TRAJ12, TRAJ20 or TRAJ33, and iNKT TCRs by TRAV10 paired with TRAJ18. VDJdb, accessed 1 November 2021, was searched for CMV, EBV and SARS-CoV-2 annotated TCRs, with TCRs annotated for multiple antigens excluded. TCRdb ran its own pipeline on the public reads, namely fastp trimming at Q25 and MiXCR clone calling, and kept in-frame beta chains. Here each entry gathers all rows of one CDR3 protein and keeps the most common genes and DNA. The V and J calls reflect TCRdb's pipeline rather than the authors' work. For this sample there are roughly 75,000 distinct CDR3 sequences; about 17% appear just once. The ten largest make up 2.9% of the sample.

CDR1 and CDR2 (MNHEY, SVGEGT) derive from the germline V gene. The CDR3 contains 16 residues, cysteine and phenylalanine counted. Only CDR3 DNA is held: 48 bases, read in frame from base 1. V and J are truncated by 2 bases and 0 bases respectively, leaving an intervening sequence of 14 bases. These data belong to a study of early T cells in non-severe SARS-CoV-2 infection (dated by TCRdb to the early 2020s). About the investigation overall: Bulk RNA from unsorted whole blood was used for TCR sequencing, so alpha and beta chains could not be paired. What the research found in general, with its limitations: Matching against VDJdb was skewed toward anti-spike CD8 responses, likely underestimated virus-specific expansions, and missed private and CD4 specificities.

Set within a cohort of healthcare workers in London, UK, this nested case-control study involved weekly PCR testing of nasopharyngeal swabs along with blood sampling. Between 23 and 31 March 2020, the week of the UK lockdown, healthcare workers were enrolled and then followed up weekly for as long as 16 weeks. The sequencing input was whole blood. This sequence originates from an adult who was a healthcare worker with PCR-confirmed SARS-CoV-2 infection or an uninfected control (not recorded which). The V and J genes are TRBV6-2 or TRBV6-3 and TRBJ2-7; TRBD2 is a weak D gene call, 5 bases matching. CDR3 sequence: CASSYASGVYSYEQYF. The DNA is TGTGCCAGCAGTTACGCGAGCGGAGTATACTCCTACGAGCAGTACTTC.